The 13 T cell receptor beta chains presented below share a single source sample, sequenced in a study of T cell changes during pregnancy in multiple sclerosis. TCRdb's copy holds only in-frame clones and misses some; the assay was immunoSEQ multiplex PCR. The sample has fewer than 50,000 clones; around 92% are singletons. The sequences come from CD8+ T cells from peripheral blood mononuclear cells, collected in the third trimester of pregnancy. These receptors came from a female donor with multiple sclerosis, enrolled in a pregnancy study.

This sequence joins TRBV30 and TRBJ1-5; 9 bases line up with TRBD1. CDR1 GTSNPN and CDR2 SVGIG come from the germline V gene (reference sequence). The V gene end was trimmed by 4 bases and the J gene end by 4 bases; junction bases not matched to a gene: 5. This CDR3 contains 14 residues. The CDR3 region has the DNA TGTGCCTGGACTCCCGGACAGGGGAATCAGCCCCAGCATTTT. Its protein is CAWTPGQGNQPQHF.

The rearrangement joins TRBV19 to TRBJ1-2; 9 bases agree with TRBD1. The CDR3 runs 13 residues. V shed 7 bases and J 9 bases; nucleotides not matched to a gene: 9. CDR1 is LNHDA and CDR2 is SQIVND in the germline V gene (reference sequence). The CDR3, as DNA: TGTGCCAGTACCCACGGGACAGGGATCCGCTACACCTTC. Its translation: CASTHGTGIRYTF.

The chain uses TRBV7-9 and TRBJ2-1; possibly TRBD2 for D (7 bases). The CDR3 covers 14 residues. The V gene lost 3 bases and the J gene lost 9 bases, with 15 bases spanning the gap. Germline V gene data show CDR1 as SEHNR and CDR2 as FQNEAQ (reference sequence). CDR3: CASSFTGGWAEQFF. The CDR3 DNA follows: TGTGCCAGCAGCTTCACGGGGGGCTGGGCTGAGCAGTTCTTC.

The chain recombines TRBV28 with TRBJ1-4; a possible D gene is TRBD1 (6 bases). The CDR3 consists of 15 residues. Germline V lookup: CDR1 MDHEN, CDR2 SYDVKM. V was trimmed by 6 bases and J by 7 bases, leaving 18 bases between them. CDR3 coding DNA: TGTGCCAGCAGCACTCGGGTAGGGGGAAGTGAAAAACTGTTTTTT. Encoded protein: CASSTRVGGSEKLFF.

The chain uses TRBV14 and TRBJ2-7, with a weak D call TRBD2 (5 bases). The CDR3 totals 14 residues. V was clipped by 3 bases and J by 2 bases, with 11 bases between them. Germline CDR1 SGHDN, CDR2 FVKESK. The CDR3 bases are TGTGCCAGCAGCCAGGGTATCGGGACCTACGAGCAGTACTTC. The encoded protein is CASSQGIGTYEQYF.

CDR3 loop: CATRPPYSNQPQHF. In nucleotides, the CDR3 is TGTGCCACCAGGCCTCCCTATAGCAATCAGCCCCAGCATTTT. V is TRBV19 and J is TRBJ1-5; D is undetermined. Trimming removed 10 bases from V and 0 bases from J, with 13 bases in between. Germline V gene data show CDR1 as LNHDA and CDR2 as SQIVND (reference sequence). This CDR3 comprises 14 residues.

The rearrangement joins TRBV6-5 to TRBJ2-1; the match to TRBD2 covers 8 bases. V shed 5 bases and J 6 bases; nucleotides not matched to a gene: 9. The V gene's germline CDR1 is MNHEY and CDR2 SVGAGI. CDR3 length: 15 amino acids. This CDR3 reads CASSPGLAELNEQFF. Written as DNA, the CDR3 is TGTGCCAGCAGTCCCGGACTAGCCGAGCTCAATGAGCAGTTCTTC.

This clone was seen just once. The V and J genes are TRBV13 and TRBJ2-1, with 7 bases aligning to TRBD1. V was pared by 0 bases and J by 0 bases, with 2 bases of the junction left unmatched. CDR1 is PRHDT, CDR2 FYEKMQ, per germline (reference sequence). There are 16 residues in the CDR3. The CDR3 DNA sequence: TGTGCCAGCAGCTTAGGGGGACAGAGCTCCTACAATGAGCAGTTCTTC. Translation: CASSLGGQSSYNEQFF.

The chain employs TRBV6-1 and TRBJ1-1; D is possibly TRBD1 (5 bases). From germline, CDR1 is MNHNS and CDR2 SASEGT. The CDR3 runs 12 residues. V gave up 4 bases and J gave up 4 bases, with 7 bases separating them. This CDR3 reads CASSGGVTEAFF. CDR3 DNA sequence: TGTGCCAGCAGTGGGGGGGTCACTGAAGCTTTCTTT.

In DNA, the CDR3 is TGCGCCAGCAGCGCTAAACTGCCGGATACGCAGTATTTT. Translation gives CASSAKLPDTQYF. The rearrangement uses TRBV5-1 and TRBJ2-3; unclear D gene. This CDR3 region has 13 residues. The V and J ends lost 4 bases and 6 bases respectively, with 12 bases between them. Germline-derived CDR1 and CDR2 are SGHRS and YFSETQ. The full variable domain, completed using reference TRBV5-1 and TRBJ2-3, is KAGVTQTPRYLIKTRGQQVTLSCSPISGHRSVSWYQQTPGQGLQFLFEYFSETQRNKGNFPGRFSGRQFSNSRSEMNVSTLELGDSALYLCASSAKLPDTQYFGPGTRLTVL.

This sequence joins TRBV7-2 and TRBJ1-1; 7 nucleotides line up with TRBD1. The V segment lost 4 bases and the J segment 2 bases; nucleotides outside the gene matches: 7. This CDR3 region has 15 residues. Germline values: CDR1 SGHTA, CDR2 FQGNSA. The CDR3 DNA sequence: TGTGCCAGCAGCTCAGCCCGGGACAGAAACACTGAAGCTTTCTTT. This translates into CASSSARDRNTEAFF.

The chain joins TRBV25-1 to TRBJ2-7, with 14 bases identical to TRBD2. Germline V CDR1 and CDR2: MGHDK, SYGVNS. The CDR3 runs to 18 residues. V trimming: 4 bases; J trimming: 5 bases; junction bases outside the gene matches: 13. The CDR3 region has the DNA TGTGCCAGCAGTGGGTTTTTGGGGACTAGCGGGAGCTTTGACGAGCAGTACTTC. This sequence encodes CASSGFLGTSGSFDEQYF.

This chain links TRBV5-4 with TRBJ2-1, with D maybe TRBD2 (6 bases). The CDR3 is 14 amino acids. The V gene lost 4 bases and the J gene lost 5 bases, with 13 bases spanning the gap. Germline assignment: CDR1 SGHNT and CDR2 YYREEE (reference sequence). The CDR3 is CASSPSVIDNEQFF. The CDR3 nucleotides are TGTGCCAGCAGCCCTAGCGTCATTGACAATGAGCAGTTCTTC.